This T cell receptor (beta chain) was sequenced during a study of cytotoxic CD8 clonotypes in ibrutinib-treated CLL. Study context: IGHV unmutated around 17; relapsed/refractory 10 to 11; treatment-naive about 14. Study outcomes and limitations: Sampling schedules were unmatched across sustained-remission and progressing patients. Public clonotypes showed up rarely, and on treatment they shrank or held steady.

To note about this clone: Its antigen is undetermined.

Investigators sought sequencing depths of between 1 in 200,000 and 1 in 1 million T cells. Method: immunoSEQ multiplex PCR; TCRdb's copy keeps in-frame clones and lacks some. The table records about 330,000 clones, about 61% of them present only once. The sequence derives from a human donor with chronic lymphocytic leukemia. Sample: PBMCs, taken after 36 months of ibrutinib treatment.

The CDR3 coding sequence is TGTGCCAGCAGCTCTCCTACTAGAACCGAGCAGTACTTC. Protein product: CASSSPTRTEQYF. V usage is TRBV9 and J usage is TRBJ2-7, with a possible D match to TRBD2 (5 bases). CDR3 length equals 13 residues. V was cut by 4 bases and J by 6 bases, with 14 bases left in between. Germline assignment: CDR1 SGDLS and CDR2 YYNGEE.